A single TCR beta chain is shown here with its context. What it binds is not known. V lost 5 bases and J 5 bases, leaving 22 bases between the germline ends. This CDR3 is built from 16 residues. From germline, CDR1 is SGHVS and CDR2 FNYEAQ. The entry originates in a study of CD8+CD57+ T cells in acquired aplastic anemia. Genomic DNA, serving as template, underwent TCR beta VDJ and CDR3 profiling. MiXCR, run by TCRdb on the reads, gives a single entry per CDR3 protein. The table records about 190,000 distinct CDR3 sequences, roughly half of them present only once. Study-wide results and caveats: Approximately 30 CD8+ CDR3 sequences were shared between patients and controls.

Individuals selected for sequencing had exhibited CD8+CD57+ cell expansion on flow cytometry. The chain links TRBV7-6 to TRBJ2-7, with D possibly matching TRBD1 (7 bases). The TCR was taken from a human donor with aplastic anemia. Sequenced sample: sorted CD4+, CD8+, or CD8+CD57+ T cells (not recorded which) from PBMCs. In DNA form, the CDR3 reads TGTGCCAGCAGCCCCGGAGGGGGCGCAGGGTGGGACGAGCAGTACTTC. This translates into CASSPGGGAGWDEQYF.